This is a list of T cell receptor beta chains from one sample in a study of post-analysis software for immune sequencing data. TCRdb re-analysed the PCR reads in MiXCR, keeping a single row per CDR3 protein. The table shows roughly 700,000 distinct CDR3 sequences, with 30% occurring only once. Sequenced: blood. The receptors were gathered from a girl between 5 and 17 years old with multiple sclerosis. CDR3s include the opening cysteine and the closing phenylalanine or tryptophan. Each record gives: V gene, D gene, J gene, clone size, CDR3 protein, CDR3 DNA. The D gene is left open where the match is weak. The size field is filled for only some rows; it gives once, few, many or a size class.

V: TRBV29-1; D: NA; J: TRBJ2-1; size: NA; CDR3: CSVNPSDGQYNEQFF; DNA: TGCAGCGTTAACCCCTCGGACGGACAATACAATGAGCAGTTCTTC
V: TRBV20-1; D: NA; J: TRBJ1-5; size: once; CDR3: CSARSGSNQPQHF; DNA: TGCAGTGCTAGATCCGGCAGCAATCAGCCCCAGCATTTT
V: TRBV9; D: TRBD2; J: TRBJ2-5; size: NA; CDR3: CASSVATAGVWETQYF; DNA: TGTGCCAGCAGCGTAGCTACGGCGGGAGTGTGGGAGACCCAGTACTTC
V: TRBV24-1; D: NA; J: TRBJ1-1; size: NA; CDR3: CATCDSPRGGGDFEAFF; DNA: TGTGCCACCTGTGATTCCCCGCGGGGTGGGGGTGATTTTGAAGCTTTCTTT
V: TRBV5-1; D: TRBD2; J: TRBJ2-1; size: NA; CDR3: CASSSTSGRRNEQFF; DNA: TGCGCCAGCAGCTCGACTAGCGGGAGGAGGAATGAGCAGTTCTTC
V: TRBV20-1; D: TRBD2; J: TRBJ2-3; size: few; CDR3: CSASLREGRTDTQYF; DNA: TGCAGTGCTAGTTTGCGGGAGGGCCGGACAGATACGCAGTATTTT
V: TRBV6-1; D: TRBD1; J: TRBJ2-1; size: few; CDR3: CALTPGTVNEQFF; DNA: TGTGCCTTAACACCCGGGACAGTTAATGAGCAGTTCTTC
V: TRBV28; D: NA; J: TRBJ2-7; size: NA; CDR3: CASRPPGYEQYF; DNA: TGTGCCAGCAGACCCCCGGGGTATGAGCAGTACTTC
V: TRBV9; D: NA; J: TRBJ2-5; size: NA; CDR3: CASSVEVYGTQYF; DNA: TGTGCCAGCAGCGTAGAAGTATATGGGACCCAGTACTTC
V: TRBV28; D: NA; J: TRBJ1-1; size: NA; CDR3: CASSLSPRGAFF; DNA: TGTGCCAGCAGCCTAAGTCCGAGGGGAGCTTTCTTT
V: TRBV29-1; D: TRBD1; J: TRBJ2-3; size: NA; CDR3: CSVAPTGGADTQYF; DNA: TGCAGCGTCGCTCCGACAGGGGGCGCAGATACGCAGTATTTT
V: TRBV5-1; D: NA; J: TRBJ1-5; size: few; CDR3: CASSPEDSVHQPQHF; DNA: TGCGCCAGCAGCCCGGAGGACAGCGTCCATCAGCCCCAGCATTTT
V: TRBV28; D: TRBD1; J: TRBJ2-6; size: NA; CDR3: CASSFSPGGPSGANVLTF; DNA: TGTGCCAGCAGTTTTTCGCCAGGGGGCCCCTCTGGGGCCAACGTCCTGACTTTC
V: TRBV4-3; D: TRBD2; J: TRBJ2-3; size: NA; CDR3: CASSQDPTGGADTQYF; DNA: TGCGCCAGCAGCCAAGACCCCACGGGGGGGGCAGATACGCAGTATTTT
V: TRBV5-1; D: TRBD2; J: TRBJ2-7; size: NA; CDR3: CASSRTSGRADYEQYF; DNA: TGCGCCAGCAGCAGGACTAGCGGGAGGGCCGACTACGAGCAGTACTTC
V: TRBV29-1; D: TRBD1; J: TRBJ2-1; size: NA; CDR3: CSAGQGQGYDEQFF; DNA: TGCAGCGCCGGACAGGGACAGGGATACGATGAGCAGTTCTTC
V: TRBV11-2; D: NA; J: TRBJ2-5; size: NA; CDR3: CASSSPRESRRSETQYF; DNA: TGTGCCAGCAGCTCACCGAGGGAGTCAAGGCGCTCCGAGACCCAGTACTTC
V: TRBV6-1; D: TRBD2; J: TRBJ2-1; size: few; CDR3: CASSGGLRSGGEQFF; DNA: TGTGCCAGCAGTGGGGGACTACGTTCGGGTGGTGAGCAGTTCTTC
V: TRBV6-5; D: NA; J: TRBJ2-1; size: NA; CDR3: CASKFRQFSSYNEQVF; DNA: TGTGCCAGCAAATTTAGACAGTTCAGCTCCTACAATGAGCAGGTCTTC
V: TRBV5-1; D: NA; J: TRBJ2-3; size: few; CDR3: CASSLGVAREDTQYF; DNA: TGCGCCAGCAGCCTCGGGGTAGCGCGAGAAGATACGCAGTATTTT
V: TRBV20-1; D: NA; J: TRBJ1-5; size: NA; CDR3: CSARDHENSNQPQHF; DNA: TGCAGTGCTAGAGATCACGAAAATAGCAATCAGCCCCAGCATTTT
V: TRBV9; D: TRBD2; J: TRBJ2-7; size: NA; CDR3: CASSEGLADYNEQYF; DNA: TGTGCCAGCAGCGAGGGACTAGCGGATTACAATGAGCAGTACTTC
V: TRBV10-3; D: NA; J: TRBJ2-5; size: few; CDR3: CAIRTSGDETQYF; DNA: TGTGCCATCAGAACTTCGGGGGACGAGACCCAGTACTTC
V: TRBV5-1; D: TRBD2; J: TRBJ2-1; size: few; CDR3: CASSTWTSGMGYNEQFF; DNA: TGCGCCAGCAGCACCTGGACTAGCGGGATGGGGTACAATGAGCAGTTCTTC
V: TRBV7-2; D: NA; J: TRBJ2-7; size: many; CDR3: CASTRAISSYEQYF; DNA: TGTGCCAGCACCAGGGCGATTAGCTCCTACGAGCAGTACTTC
V: TRBV10-3; D: TRBD2; J: TRBJ2-1; size: NA; CDR3: CAISAGLAGAYNEQFF; DNA: TGTGCCATCAGTGCGGGACTAGCGGGAGCCTACAATGAGCAGTTCTTC
V: TRBV12-3/TRBV12-4; D: TRBD1; J: TRBJ2-4; size: few; CDR3: CASRGTGQGNIQYF; DNA: TGTGCCAGCAGGGGGACGGGACAGGGGAACATTCAGTACTTC
V: TRBV3-1; D: NA; J: TRBJ2-7; size: NA; CDR3: CASSGDGYNEQYF; DNA: TGTGCCAGCAGCGGGGACGGATACAATGAGCAGTACTTC
V: TRBV11-2; D: NA; J: TRBJ2-5; size: NA; CDR3: CASSLLSEQYF; DNA: TGTGCCAGCAGCTTATTGTCGGAGCAGTACTTC
V: TRBV7-9; D: TRBD2; J: TRBJ2-1; size: NA; CDR3: CASSGGLAGLSYNGQFF; DNA: TGTGCCAGCAGCGGGGGACTAGCGGGACTGTCCTACAATGGGCAGTTCTTC
V: TRBV29-1; D: NA; J: TRBJ2-7; size: few; CDR3: CSVYVYEQYF; DNA: TGCAGCGTTTACGTCTACGAGCAGTACTTC
V: TRBV3-1; D: NA; J: TRBJ2-3; size: few; CDR3: CASSQDFLGLGATDTQYF; DNA: TGTGCCAGCAGCCAAGATTTTTTAGGGCTAGGAGCCACAGATACGCAGTATTTT
V: TRBV12-3/TRBV12-4; D: NA; J: TRBJ2-1; size: once; CDR3: CASSLSWSNDEQFF; DNA: TGTGCCAGCAGTTTATCCTGGAGTAACGATGAGCAGTTCTTC
V: TRBV29-1; D: TRBD2; J: TRBJ2-1; size: few; CDR3: CSVKTSGFYNEQFF; DNA: TGCAGCGTAAAGACTAGCGGATTCTACAATGAGCAGTTCTTC
V: TRBV11-2; D: NA; J: TRBJ1-2; size: few; CDR3: CASSLLTGNYGYTF; DNA: TGTGCCAGCAGCTTATTGACGGGGAACTATGGCTACACCTTC
V: TRBV7-2; D: TRBD1; J: TRBJ1-2; size: few; CDR3: CASSPTGQHGYTF; DNA: TGTGCCAGCAGCCCAACGGGACAGCATGGCTACACCTTC
V: TRBV29-1; D: NA; J: TRBJ1-2; size: NA; CDR3: CSVVSIGVDYGYTF; DNA: TGCAGCGTTGTTTCGATTGGGGTTGACTATGGCTACACCTTC
V: TRBV12-3/TRBV12-4; D: NA; J: TRBJ2-1; size: NA; CDR3: CASTMTGTHNEQFF; DNA: TGTGCCAGCACTATGACAGGCACTCACAATGAGCAGTTCTTC
V: TRBV12-3/TRBV12-4; D: NA; J: TRBJ1-2; size: NA; CDR3: CASTLSGGGYTF; DNA: TGTGCCAGCACTCTATCGGGGGGTGGCTACACCTTC
V: TRBV5-5; D: NA; J: TRBJ2-7; size: NA; CDR3: CAGSSLVVAEQYF; DNA: TGTGCCGGCAGCTCCCTCGTCGTAGCCGAGCAGTACTTC
V: TRBV7-2; D: NA; J: TRBJ2-5; size: many; CDR3: CASSPSGRETQYF; DNA: TGTGCCAGCAGCCCATCCGGTCGGGAGACCCAGTACTTC